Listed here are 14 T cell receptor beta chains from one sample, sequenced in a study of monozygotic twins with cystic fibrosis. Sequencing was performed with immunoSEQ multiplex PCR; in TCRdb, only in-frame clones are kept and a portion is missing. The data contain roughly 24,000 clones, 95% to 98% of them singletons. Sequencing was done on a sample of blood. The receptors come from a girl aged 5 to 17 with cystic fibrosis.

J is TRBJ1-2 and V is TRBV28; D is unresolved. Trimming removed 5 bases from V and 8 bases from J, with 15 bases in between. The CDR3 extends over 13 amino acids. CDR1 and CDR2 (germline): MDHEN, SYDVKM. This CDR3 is CASSIPPARGYTF. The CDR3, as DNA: TGTGCCAGCAGTATACCTCCGGCTAGGGGCTACACCTTC.

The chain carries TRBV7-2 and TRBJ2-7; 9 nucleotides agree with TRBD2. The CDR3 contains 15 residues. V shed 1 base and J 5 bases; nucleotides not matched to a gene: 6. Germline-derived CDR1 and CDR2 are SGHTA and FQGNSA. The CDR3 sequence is CASSLVASGNHEQYV. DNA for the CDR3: TGTGCCAGCAGCTTAGTGGCTAGCGGGAACCACGAGCAGTACGTC.

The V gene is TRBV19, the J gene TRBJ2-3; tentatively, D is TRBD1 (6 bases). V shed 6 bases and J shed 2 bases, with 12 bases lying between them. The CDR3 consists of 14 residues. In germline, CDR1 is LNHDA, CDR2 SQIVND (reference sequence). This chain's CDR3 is CASSYGQFTDTQYF. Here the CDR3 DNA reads TGTGCCAGTAGCTATGGACAGTTCACAGATACGCAGTATTTT. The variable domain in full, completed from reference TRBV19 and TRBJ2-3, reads DGGITQSPKYLFRKEGQNVTLSCEQNLNHDAMYWYRQDPGQGLRLIYYSQIVNDFQKGDIAEGYSVSREKKESFPLTVTSAQKNPTAFYLCASSYGQFTDTQYFGPGTRLTVL.

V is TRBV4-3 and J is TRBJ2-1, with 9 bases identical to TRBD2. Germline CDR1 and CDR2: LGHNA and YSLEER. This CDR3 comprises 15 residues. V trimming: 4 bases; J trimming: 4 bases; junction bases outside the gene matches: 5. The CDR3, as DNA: TGCGCCAGCAGCCCCTGGACTAGCGAGTACAATGAGCAGTTCTTC. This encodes CASSPWTSEYNEQFF.

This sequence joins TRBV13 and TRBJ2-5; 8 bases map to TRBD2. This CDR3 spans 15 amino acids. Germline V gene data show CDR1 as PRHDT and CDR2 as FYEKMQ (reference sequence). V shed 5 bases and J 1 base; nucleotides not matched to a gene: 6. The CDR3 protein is CASSPSGSSQETQYF. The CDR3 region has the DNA TGTGCCAGCAGCCCAAGCGGGAGTTCCCAAGAGACCCAGTACTTC.

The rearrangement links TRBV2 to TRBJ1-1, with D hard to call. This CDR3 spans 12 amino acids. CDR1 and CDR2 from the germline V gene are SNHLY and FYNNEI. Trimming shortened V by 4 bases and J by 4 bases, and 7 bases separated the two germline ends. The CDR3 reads CASSVQATEAFF. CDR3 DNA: TGTGCCAGCAGTGTGCAGGCCACTGAAGCTTTCTTT.

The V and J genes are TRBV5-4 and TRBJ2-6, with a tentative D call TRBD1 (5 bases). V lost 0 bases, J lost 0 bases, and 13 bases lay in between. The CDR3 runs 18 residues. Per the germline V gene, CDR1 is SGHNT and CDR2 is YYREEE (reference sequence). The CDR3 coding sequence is TGTGCCAGCAGCTTGGTGGCAGGGTCTGTCTCTGGGGCCAACGTCCTGACTTTC. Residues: CASSLVAGSVSGANVLTF.

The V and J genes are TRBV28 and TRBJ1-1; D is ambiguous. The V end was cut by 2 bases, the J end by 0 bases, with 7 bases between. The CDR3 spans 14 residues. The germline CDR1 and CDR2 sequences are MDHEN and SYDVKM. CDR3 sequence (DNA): TGTGCCAGCAGTTTAGGTACAGTGAACACTGAAGCTTTCTTT. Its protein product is CASSLGTVNTEAFF.

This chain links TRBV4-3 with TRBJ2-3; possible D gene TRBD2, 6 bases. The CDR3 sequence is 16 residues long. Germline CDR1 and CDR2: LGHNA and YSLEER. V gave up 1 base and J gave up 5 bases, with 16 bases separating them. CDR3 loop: CASSQGVRPEGDTQYF. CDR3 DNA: TGCGCCAGCAGCCAAGGAGTCAGGCCGGAGGGAGATACGCAGTATTTT.

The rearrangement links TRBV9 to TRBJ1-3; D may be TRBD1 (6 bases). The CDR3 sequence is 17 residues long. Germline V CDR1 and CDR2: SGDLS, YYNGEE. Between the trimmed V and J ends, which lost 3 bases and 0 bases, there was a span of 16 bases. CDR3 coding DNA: TGTGCCAGCAGCGAGAGTACAGGGTCCAACTCTGGAAACACCATATATTTT. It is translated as CASSESTGSNSGNTIYF.

CDR3 region: CASSPGQGISLNTEAFF. The CDR3, as DNA: TGTGCCAGCAGCCCGGGACAGGGGATCTCATTGAACACTGAAGCTTTCTTT. This chain connects TRBV28 to TRBJ1-1, with 10 nucleotides matching TRBD1. After removal of 6 bases from V and 0 bases from J, the junction contained 10 bases not matched to a gene. This CDR3 spans 17 amino acids. From germline, CDR1 is MDHEN and CDR2 SYDVKM.

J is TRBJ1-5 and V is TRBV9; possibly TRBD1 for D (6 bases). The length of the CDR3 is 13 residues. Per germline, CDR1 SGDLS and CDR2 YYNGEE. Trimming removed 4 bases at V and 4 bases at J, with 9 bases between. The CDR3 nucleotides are TGTGCCAGCAGCTCCACAGGGAATCAGCCCCAGCATTTT. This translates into CASSSTGNQPQHF. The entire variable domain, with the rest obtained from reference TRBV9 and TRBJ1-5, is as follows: DSGVTQTPKHLITATGQRVTLRCSPRSGDLSVYWYQQSLDQGLQFLIQYYNGEERAKGNILERFSAQQFPDLHSELNLSSLELGDSALYFCASSSTGNQPQHFGDGTRLSIL.

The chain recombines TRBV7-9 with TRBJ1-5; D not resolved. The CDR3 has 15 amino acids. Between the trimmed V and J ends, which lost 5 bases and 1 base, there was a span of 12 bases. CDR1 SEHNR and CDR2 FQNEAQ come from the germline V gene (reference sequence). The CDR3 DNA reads TGTGCCAGCAGCCCTCGAGTACGGAGCAATCAGCCCCAGCATTTT. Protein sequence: CASSPRVRSNQPQHF.

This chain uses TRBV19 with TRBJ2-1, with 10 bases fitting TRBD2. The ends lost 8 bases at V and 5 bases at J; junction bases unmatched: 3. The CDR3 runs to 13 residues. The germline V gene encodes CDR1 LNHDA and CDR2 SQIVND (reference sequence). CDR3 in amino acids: CASGTSVNNEQFF. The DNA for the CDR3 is TGTGCCAGTGGGACTAGCGTAAACAATGAGCAGTTCTTC.